This TCR beta chain is drawn from a study of CD8+ T cells in alopecia areata. Note on this clone: Its antigen remains unknown.

PBMCs, the starting material, were the source of sorted CD4+ and CD8+ T cells. Study-level points and caveats: Especially in alopecia totalis/universalis, lesional scalp showed greater clonality than normal scalp did. Scalp sample sequencing also detects resident alphabeta T cells of normal skin. With patients, TCR sharing proved less clear than in mice, a difference possibly related to HLA.

With 4 bases removed from V and 8 bases from J, the gap between germline ends came to 8 bases. CDR3 length equals 10 residues. In germline, CDR1 is SQVTM, CDR2 ANQGSEA. cDNA prepared by RNA extraction and subsequent reverse transcription served as the template for sequencing. Generated by immunoSEQ multiplex PCR, the TCRdb table keeps only in-frame clones and is missing some. Altogether 85,000 to 110,000 clones are present, approximately 60% being singletons, with the ten largest covering roughly 9%. The origin of this receptor is a human donor in good health. This chain links TRBV29-1 with TRBJ1-2; maybe TRBD1 (6 bases). Sequencing input: CD4+ T cells sorted from blood. CDR3 DNA sequence: TGCAGCGTTGGAACAGGGGGCTACACCTTC. Residues: CSVGTGGYTF.